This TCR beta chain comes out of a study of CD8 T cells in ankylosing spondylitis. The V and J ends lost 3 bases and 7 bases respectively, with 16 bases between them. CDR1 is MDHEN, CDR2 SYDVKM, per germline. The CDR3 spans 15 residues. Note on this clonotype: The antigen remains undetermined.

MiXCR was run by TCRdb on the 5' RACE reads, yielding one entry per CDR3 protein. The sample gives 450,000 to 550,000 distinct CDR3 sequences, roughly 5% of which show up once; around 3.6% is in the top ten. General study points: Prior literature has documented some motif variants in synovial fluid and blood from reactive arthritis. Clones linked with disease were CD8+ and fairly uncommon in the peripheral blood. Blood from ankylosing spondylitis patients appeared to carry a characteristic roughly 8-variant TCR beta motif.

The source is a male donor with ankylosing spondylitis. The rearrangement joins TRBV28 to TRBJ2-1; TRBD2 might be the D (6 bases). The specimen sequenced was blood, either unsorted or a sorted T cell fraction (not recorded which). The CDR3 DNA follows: TGTGCCAGCAGTTTCTGGCGGGAAATGGGGAATGAGCAGTTCTTC. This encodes CASSFWREMGNEQFF.